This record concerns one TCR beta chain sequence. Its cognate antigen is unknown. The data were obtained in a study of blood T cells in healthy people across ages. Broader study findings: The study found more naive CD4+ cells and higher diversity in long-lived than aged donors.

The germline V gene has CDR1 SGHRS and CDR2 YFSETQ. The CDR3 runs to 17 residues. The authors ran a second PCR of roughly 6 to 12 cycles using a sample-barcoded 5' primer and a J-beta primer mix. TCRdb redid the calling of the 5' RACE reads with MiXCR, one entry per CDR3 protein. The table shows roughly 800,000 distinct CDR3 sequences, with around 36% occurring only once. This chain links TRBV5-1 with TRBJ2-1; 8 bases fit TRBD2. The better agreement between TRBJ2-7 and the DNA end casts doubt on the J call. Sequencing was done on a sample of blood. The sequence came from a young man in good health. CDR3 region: CASSLVITGGADNEQYF. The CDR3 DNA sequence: TGCGCCAGCAGCCTCGTTATAACCGGGGGGGCGGACAATGAGCAGTACTTC.